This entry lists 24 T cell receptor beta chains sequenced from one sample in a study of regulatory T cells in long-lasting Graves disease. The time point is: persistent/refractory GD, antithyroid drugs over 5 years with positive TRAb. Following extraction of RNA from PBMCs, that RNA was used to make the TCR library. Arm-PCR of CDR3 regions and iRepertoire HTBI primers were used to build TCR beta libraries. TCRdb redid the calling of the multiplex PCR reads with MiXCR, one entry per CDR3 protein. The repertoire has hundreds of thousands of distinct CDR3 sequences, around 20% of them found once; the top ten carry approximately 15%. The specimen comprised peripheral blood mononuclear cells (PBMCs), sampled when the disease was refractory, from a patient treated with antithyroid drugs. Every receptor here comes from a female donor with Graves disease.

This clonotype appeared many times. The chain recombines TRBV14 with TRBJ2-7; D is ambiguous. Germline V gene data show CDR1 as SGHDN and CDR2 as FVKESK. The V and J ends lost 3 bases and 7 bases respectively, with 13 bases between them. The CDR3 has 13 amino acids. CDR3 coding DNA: TGTGCCAGCAGCCACCTTGAGGTGATGGAGCAGTACTTC. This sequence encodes CASSHLEVMEQYF.

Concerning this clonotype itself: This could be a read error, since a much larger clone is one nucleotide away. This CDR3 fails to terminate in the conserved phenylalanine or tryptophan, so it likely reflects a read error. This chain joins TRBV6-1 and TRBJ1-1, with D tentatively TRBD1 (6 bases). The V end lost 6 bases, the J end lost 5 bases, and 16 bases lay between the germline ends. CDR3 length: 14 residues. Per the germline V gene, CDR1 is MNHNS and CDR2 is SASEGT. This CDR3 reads CASRPYRDLTEAFL. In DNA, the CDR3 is TGTGCCAGCAGACCATACAGGGACTTGACTGAAGCTTTCCTT.

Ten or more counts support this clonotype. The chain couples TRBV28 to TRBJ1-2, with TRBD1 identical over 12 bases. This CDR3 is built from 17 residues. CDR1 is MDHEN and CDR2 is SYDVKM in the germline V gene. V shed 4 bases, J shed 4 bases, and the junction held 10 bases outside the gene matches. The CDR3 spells CASSSSGTGGIGYGYTF. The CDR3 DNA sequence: TGTGCCAGCAGTTCCTCCGGGACAGGGGGCATCGGCTATGGCTACACCTTC.

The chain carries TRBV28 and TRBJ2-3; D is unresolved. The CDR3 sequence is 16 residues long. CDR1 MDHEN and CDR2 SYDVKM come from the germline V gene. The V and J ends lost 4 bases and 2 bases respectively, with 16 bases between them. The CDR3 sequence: CASSSQRAMHTDTQYF. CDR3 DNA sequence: TGTGCCAGCAGTTCTCAGAGAGCTATGCACACAGATACGCAGTATTTT.

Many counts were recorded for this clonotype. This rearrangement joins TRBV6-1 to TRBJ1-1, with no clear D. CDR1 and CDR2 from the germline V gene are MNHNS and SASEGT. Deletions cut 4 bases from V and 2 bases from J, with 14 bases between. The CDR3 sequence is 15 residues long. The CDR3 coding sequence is TGTGCCAGCAGTGTTGGTGCAAGAACAAACACTGAAGCTTTCTTT. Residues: CASSVGARTNTEAFF.

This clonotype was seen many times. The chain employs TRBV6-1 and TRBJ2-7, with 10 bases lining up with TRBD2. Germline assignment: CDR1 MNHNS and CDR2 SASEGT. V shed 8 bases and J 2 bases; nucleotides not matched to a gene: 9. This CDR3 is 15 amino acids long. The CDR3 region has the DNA TGTGCCAGCCACTCGCTAGCGGGGGTAACCTACGAGCAGTACTTC. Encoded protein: CASHSLAGVTYEQYF.

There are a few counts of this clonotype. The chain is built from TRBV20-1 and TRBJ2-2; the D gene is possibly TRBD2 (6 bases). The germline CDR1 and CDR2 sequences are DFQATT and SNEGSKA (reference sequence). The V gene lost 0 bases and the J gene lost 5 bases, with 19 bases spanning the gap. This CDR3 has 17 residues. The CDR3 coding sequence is TGCAGTGCTAGAGATCTCCGAGGAGGGTCCAATACCGGGGAGCTGTTTTTT. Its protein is CSARDLRGGSNTGELFF.

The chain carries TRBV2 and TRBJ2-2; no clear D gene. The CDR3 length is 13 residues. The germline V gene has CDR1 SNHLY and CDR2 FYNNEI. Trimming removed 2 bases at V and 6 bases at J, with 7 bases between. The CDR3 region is CASSELSSGELFF. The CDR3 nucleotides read TGTGCCAGCAGTGAATTAAGTTCCGGGGAGCTGTTTTTT. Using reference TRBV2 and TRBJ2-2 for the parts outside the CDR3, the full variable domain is EPEVTQTPSHQVTQMGQEVILRCVPISNHLYFYWYRQILGQKVEFLVSFYNNEISEKSEIFDDQFSVERPDGSNFTLKIRSTKLEDSAMYFCASSELSSGELFFGEGSRLTVL.

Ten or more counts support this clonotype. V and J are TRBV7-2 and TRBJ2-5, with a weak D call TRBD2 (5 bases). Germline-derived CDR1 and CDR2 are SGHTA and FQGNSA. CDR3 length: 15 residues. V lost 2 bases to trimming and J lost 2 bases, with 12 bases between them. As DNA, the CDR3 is TGTGCCAGCAGCTTATCGACTAACCGACAAGAGACCCAGTACTTC. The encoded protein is CASSLSTNRQETQYF.

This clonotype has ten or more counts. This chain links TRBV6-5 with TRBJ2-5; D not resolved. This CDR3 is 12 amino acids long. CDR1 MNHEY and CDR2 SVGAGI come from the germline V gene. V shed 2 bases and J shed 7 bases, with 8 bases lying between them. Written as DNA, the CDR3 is TGTGCCAGCAGTTACCAAACGGGGACCCAGTACTTC. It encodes CASSYQTGTQYF.

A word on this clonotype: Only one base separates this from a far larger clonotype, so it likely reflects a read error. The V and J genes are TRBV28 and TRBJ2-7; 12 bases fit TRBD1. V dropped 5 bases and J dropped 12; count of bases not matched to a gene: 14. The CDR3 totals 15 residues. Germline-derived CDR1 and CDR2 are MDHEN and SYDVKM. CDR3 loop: CASSKGQGAEETRYF. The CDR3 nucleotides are TGTGCCAGCAGTAAGGGACAGGGGGCCGAAGAGACCCGGTACTTC. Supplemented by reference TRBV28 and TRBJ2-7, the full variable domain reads DVKVTQSSRYLVKRTGEKVFLECVQDMDHENMFWYRQDPGLGLRLIYFSYDVKMKEKGDIPEGYSVSREKKERFSLILESASTNQTSMYLCASSKGQGAEETRYFGPGTRLTVT.

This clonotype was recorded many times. For the CDR3, the DNA is TGTGCCAGCAGTTCCGGGGACAGGGGTGGCTACACCTTC. Residues: CASSSGDRGGYTF. V usage is TRBV28 and J usage is TRBJ1-2, with TRBD1 matching 10 bases. This CDR3 region has 13 residues. The germline gives CDR1 MDHEN, CDR2 SYDVKM. V shed 4 bases and J 7 bases; nucleotides not matched to a gene: 3.

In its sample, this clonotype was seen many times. The CDR3 coding sequence is TGTGCCAGCAGCCGCCGGTACAGGGTAGTCTTCGACACTGAAGCTTTCTTT. This gives the protein CASSRRYRVVFDTEAFF. The V and J genes are TRBV28 and TRBJ1-1, with D possibly TRBD1 on 6 matching bases. The germline gives CDR1 MDHEN, CDR2 SYDVKM. The V end was cut by 6 bases, the J end by 3 bases, with 23 bases between. This CDR3 has 17 residues.

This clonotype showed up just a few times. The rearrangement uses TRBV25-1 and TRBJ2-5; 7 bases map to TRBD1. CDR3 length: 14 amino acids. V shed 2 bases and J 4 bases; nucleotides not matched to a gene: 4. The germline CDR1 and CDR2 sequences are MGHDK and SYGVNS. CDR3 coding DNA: TGTGCCAGCAGTGAACGAGGGGGCCGAGAGACCCAGTACTTC. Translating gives CASSERGGRETQYF.

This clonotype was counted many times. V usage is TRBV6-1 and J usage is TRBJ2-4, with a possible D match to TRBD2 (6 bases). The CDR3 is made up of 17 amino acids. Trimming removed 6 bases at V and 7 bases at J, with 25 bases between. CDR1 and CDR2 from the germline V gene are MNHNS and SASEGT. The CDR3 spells CASSQVGGTHLGNIQYF. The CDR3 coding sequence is TGTGCCAGCAGCCAGGTCGGCGGGACTCACCTGGGGAACATTCAGTACTTC.

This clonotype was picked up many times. The CDR3 coding sequence is TGTGCCGCCACTTGGGAGGTGAACACTGAAGCTTTCTTT. Encoded protein: CAATWEVNTEAFF. The rearrangement uses TRBV2 and TRBJ1-1; D gene ambiguous. Germline CDR1 SNHLY, CDR2 FYNNEI. V was trimmed by 11 bases and J by 0 bases, leaving 13 bases between them. The CDR3 consists of 13 residues. Combining the CDR3 with reference TRBV2 and TRBJ1-1 gives the whole variable domain EPEVTQTPSHQVTQMGQEVILRCVPISNHLYFYWYRQILGQKVEFLVSFYNNEISEKSEIFDDQFSVERPDGSNFTLKIRSTKLEDSAMYFCAATWEVNTEAFFGQGTRLTVV.

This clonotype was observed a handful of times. DNA of the CDR3: TGTGCCAGCAGCTTATTTTCCGGCTCTGGGGCCAACGTCCTGACTTTC. Its translation: CASSLFSGSGANVLTF. The J gene is TRBJ2-6, the V gene TRBV7-3; D ambiguous. CDR3 length: 16 residues. Germline V gives CDR1 SGHTA, CDR2 FQGTGA. Between the trimmed V and J ends, which lost 2 bases and 0 bases, there was a span of 8 bases.

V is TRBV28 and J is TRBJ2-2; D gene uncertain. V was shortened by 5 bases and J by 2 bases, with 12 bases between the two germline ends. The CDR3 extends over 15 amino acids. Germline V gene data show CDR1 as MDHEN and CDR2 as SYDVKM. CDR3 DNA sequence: TGTGCCAGCAGTGCTTACCGGTCCAACACCGGGGAGCTGTTTTTT. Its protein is CASSAYRSNTGELFF.

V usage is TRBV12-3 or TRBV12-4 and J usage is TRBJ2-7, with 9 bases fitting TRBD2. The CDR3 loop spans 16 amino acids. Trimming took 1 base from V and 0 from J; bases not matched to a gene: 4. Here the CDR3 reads CASSLEAGGSSYEQYF. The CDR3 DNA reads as TGTGCCAGCAGTTTAGAAGCGGGAGGTAGCTCCTACGAGCAGTACTTC.

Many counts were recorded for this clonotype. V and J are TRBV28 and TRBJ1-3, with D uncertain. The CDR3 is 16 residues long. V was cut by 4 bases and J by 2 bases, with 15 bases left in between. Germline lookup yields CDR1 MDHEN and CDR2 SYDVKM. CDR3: CASSYYGRIPGNTIYF. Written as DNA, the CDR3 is TGTGCCAGCAGTTATTACGGACGTATTCCTGGAAACACCATATATTTT.

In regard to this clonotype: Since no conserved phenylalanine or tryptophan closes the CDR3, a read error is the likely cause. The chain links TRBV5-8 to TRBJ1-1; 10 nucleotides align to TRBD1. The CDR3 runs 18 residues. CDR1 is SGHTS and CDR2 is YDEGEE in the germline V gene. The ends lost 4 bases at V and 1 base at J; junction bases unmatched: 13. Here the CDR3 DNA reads TGTGCCAGCAGCCAGAATTGGGACAGGGGATCTCCGAACACTGAAGCTTTCCTT. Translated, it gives CASSQNWDRGSPNTEAFL.

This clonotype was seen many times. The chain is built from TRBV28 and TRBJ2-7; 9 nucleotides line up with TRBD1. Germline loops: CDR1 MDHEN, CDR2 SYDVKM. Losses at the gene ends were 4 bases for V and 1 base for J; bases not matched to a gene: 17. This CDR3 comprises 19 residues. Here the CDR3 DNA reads TGTGCCAGCAGTTATCAGGGGACAGGGAGTAGGAAAGTGTCCTACGAGCAGTACTTC. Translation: CASSYQGTGSRKVSYEQYF.

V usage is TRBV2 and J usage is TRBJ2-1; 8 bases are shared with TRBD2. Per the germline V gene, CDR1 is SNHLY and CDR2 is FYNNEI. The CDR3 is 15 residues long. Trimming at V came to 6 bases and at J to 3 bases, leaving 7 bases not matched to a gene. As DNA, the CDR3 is TGTGCCAGCAGGGCAAGCGGGAGTCTCTACAATGAGCAGTTCTTC. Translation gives CASRASGSLYNEQFF.

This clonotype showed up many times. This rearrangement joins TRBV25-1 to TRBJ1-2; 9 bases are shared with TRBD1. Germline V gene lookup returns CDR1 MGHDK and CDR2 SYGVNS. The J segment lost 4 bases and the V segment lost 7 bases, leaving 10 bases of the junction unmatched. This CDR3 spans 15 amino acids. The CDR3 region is CASNGPGQGRYGYTF. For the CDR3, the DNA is TGTGCCAGCAACGGACCGGGACAGGGTCGCTATGGCTACACCTTC.